Presented here are 27 T cell receptor beta chains from one specimen sequenced in a study of T cell responses to AZD1222 COVID-19 vaccine. Libraries were prepared by immunoSEQ multiplex PCR; TCRdb keeps only in-frame clonotypes and omits some of them. The sample has roughly 140,000 clones, roughly 89% seen once. Sequencing was performed on peripheral blood, taken on day 0 of AZD1222 vaccination. The source of these receptors is an adult in good health.

V usage is TRBV6-1 and J usage is TRBJ1-4; 7 bases align to TRBD1. V lost 6 bases to trimming and J lost 1 base; unmatched junction nucleotides: 2. The V gene's germline CDR1 is MNHNS and CDR2 SASEGT. The CDR3 runs to 14 residues. CDR3 DNA sequence: TGTGCCAGCAGGCGACAGGGAACTAATGAAAAACTGTTTTTT. This translates into CASRRQGTNEKLFF.

The chain joins TRBV18 to TRBJ1-3; D unresolved. V was pared by 2 bases and J by 0 bases, with 8 bases between. CDR3 length equals 15 residues. Per germline, CDR1 KGHSH and CDR2 LQKENI. The CDR3 DNA reads as TGTGCCAGCTCACCAAGAGCGGTCTCTGGAAACACCATATATTTT. Protein: CASSPRAVSGNTIYF.

The gene calls are TRBV7-8 and TRBJ1-1; D gene ambiguous. The germline gives CDR1 SGHVS, CDR2 FQNEAQ. The CDR3 is 16 amino acids. The V end was cut by 0 bases, the J end by 0 bases, with 11 bases between. CDR3 in DNA: TGTGCCAGCAGCTTAGCATCGGCAGATATGAACACTGAAGCTTTCTTT. Amino acid sequence: CASSLASADMNTEAFF.

As concerns this clone: One junction end disagrees with the germline gene, perhaps due to a read error. The chain has TRBV7-7 and TRBJ2-7; no definite D call. The CDR3 has 13 residues. The V gene's germline CDR1 is SSHAT and CDR2 FNYEAQ (reference sequence). The CDR3: CASSLGLSNEQYF. CDR3 DNA sequence: TGTGCTAGCAGCTTAGGTCTATCGAACGAGCAGTACTTC.

The table lists this clone with a count of one. The chain recombines TRBV7-9 with TRBJ2-3, with 7 nucleotides matching TRBD1. Losses at the gene ends were 6 bases for V and 0 bases for J; bases not matched to a gene: 3. This CDR3 region has 14 residues. The V gene's germline CDR1 is SEHNR and CDR2 FQNEAQ (reference sequence). The CDR3 DNA sequence: TGTGCCAGCAGAGGGGGCGCGAGCACAGATACGCAGTATTTT. Its translation: CASRGGASTDTQYF.

In nucleotides, the CDR3 is TGCGCCAGCAGCTTCCCCGGATCATCCCATGTCACAGATACGCAGTATTTT. This sequence encodes CASSFPGSSHVTDTQYF. V and J are TRBV5-1 and TRBJ2-3; no clear D gene. CDR3 length equals 17 residues. The germline V gene has CDR1 SGHRS and CDR2 YFSETQ. Trimming took 2 bases from V and 2 from J, leaving 18 bases between them.

The CDR3 coding sequence is TGTGCCAGCAGTTTTGAGGGGCGCCCCCCCCAAGAGACCCAGTACTTC. It codes for CASSFEGRPPQETQYF. V usage is TRBV28 and J usage is TRBJ2-5; TRBD1 or TRBD2 may be the D gene (5 bases each). This CDR3 is built from 16 residues. Germline V CDR1 and CDR2: MDHEN, SYDVKM. The V end lost 3 bases, the J end lost 1 base, and 15 bases lay between the germline ends.

This sequence joins TRBV11-3 and TRBJ2-1; D may be TRBD2 (6 bases). CDR3 length: 15 amino acids. V lost 0 bases and J lost 5, with 11 bases in between. Germline V gene lookup returns CDR1 SGHNT and CDR2 YENEEA. CDR3 region: CASSLDGLAHNEQFF. The CDR3 DNA reads as TGTGCCAGCAGCTTAGATGGGCTAGCGCACAATGAGCAGTTCTTC. The full variable domain, in which reference TRBV11-3 and TRBJ2-1 provide the parts outside the CDR3, is EAGVVQSPRYKIIEKKQPVAFWCNPISGHNTLYWYLQNLGQGPELLIRYENEEAVDDSQLPKDRFSAERLKGVDSTLKIQPAELGDSAVYLCASSLDGLAHNEQFFGPGTRLTVL.

This chain links TRBV6-6 with TRBJ1-4; weak D call: TRBD1 (5 bases). The CDR3 sequence is 15 residues long. The V and J ends lost 2 bases and 6 bases respectively, with 13 bases between them. Germline loops: CDR1 MNHNY, CDR2 SVGAGI (reference sequence). CDR3 in DNA: TGTGCCAGCAGTTACACCGGCAGGGTGGATGAAAAACTGTTTTTT. Translating it yields CASSYTGRVDEKLFF.

This clone appeared a single time. The gene calls are TRBV9 and TRBJ1-1; 8 positions agree with TRBD1. V trimming: 3 bases; J trimming: 6 bases; junction bases outside the gene matches: 10. The V gene's germline CDR1 is SGDLS and CDR2 YYNGEE. The CDR3 loop spans 15 amino acids. This CDR3 is CASSAEQGGRSEAFF. CDR3 DNA sequence: TGTGCCAGCAGCGCTGAACAGGGGGGAAGGTCTGAAGCTTTCTTT.

Written as DNA, the CDR3 is TGTGCCAGCAGTAGGGAAACTAGCAATCAGCCCCAGCATTTT. The encoded protein is CASSRETSNQPQHF. This chain links TRBV2 with TRBJ1-5; no clear D. The CDR3 runs to 14 residues. Germline values: CDR1 SNHLY, CDR2 FYNNEI. Between the trimmed V and J ends, which lost 5 bases and 0 bases, there was a span of 8 bases.

The rearrangement joins TRBV19 to TRBJ2-1; 11 bases align to TRBD2. Germline CDR1 and CDR2: LNHDA and SQIVND (reference sequence). V lost 6 bases to trimming and J lost 9 bases; unmatched junction nucleotides: 4. The CDR3 has 13 residues. The CDR3 nucleotides read TGTGCCAGTAGACTAGCGGGAGATGTTGAGCAGTTCTTC. Encoded protein: CASRLAGDVEQFF.

This chain connects TRBV6-5 to TRBJ1-6; D is unclear. Trimming stripped 2 bases from V and 14 bases from J, with 19 bases between. The V gene's germline CDR1 is MNHEY and CDR2 SVGAGI. The CDR3 consists of 15 residues. CDR3 nucleotides: TGTGCCAGCAGTTACCACTCGACATCCCCGAGGGCCCTCCACTTT. Protein sequence: CASSYHSTSPRALHF.

Worth noting for this clone: Additional DNA sequences in this sample encode the identical CDR3. The V and J genes are TRBV5-8 and TRBJ1-4; D is uncertain. Between the trimmed V and J ends, which lost 0 bases and 8 bases, there was a span of 5 bases. This CDR3 is built from 12 residues. In germline, CDR1 is SGHTS, CDR2 YDEGEE. CDR3 residues: CASSLDGEKLFF. CDR3 DNA sequence: TGTGCCAGCAGCTTGGATGGGGAAAAACTGTTTTTT.

The chain carries TRBV28 and TRBJ2-3, with D maybe TRBD1 (6 bases). The length of the CDR3 is 14 residues. V dropped 1 base and J dropped 5 bases, with 10 bases sitting between them. Germline V gene sequence: CDR1 MDHEN, CDR2 SYDVKM. The CDR3 sequence is CASSLSGVGDTQYF. CDR3 DNA: TGTGCCAGCAGTTTATCAGGGGTAGGAGATACGCAGTATTTT.

The V and J genes are TRBV5-1 and TRBJ1-1, with a tentative D call TRBD1 (5 bases). V lost 4 bases and J lost 2, with 12 bases in between. The CDR3 sequence is 14 residues long. In germline, CDR1 is SGHRS, CDR2 YFSETQ. CDR3 loop: CASSPQGPNTEAFF. In nucleotides, the CDR3 is TGCGCCAGCAGCCCCCAGGGACCAAACACTGAAGCTTTCTTT.

V and J are TRBV2 and TRBJ1-2; D might be TRBD1 (5 bases). The V and J ends lost 2 bases and 4 bases respectively, with 14 bases between them. The CDR3 runs 15 residues. CDR1 SNHLY and CDR2 FYNNEI come from the germline V gene. DNA of the CDR3: TGTGCCAGCAGTGAAAGACGGGGACCCCTCTATGGCTACACCTTC. This sequence encodes CASSERRGPLYGYTF. Variable domain in full (rest from reference TRBV2 and TRBJ1-2): EPEVTQTPSHQVTQMGQEVILRCVPISNHLYFYWYRQILGQKVEFLVSFYNNEISEKSEIFDDQFSVERPDGSNFTLKIRSTKLEDSAMYFCASSERRGPLYGYTFGSGTRLTVV.

The chain is built from TRBV10-3 and TRBJ1-6, with D hard to call. This CDR3 contains 15 residues. V dropped 4 bases and J dropped 5 bases, with 12 bases sitting between them. The germline V gene encodes CDR1 ENHRY and CDR2 SYGVKD. The CDR3 region is CAISGSEADNSPLHF. The CDR3 DNA reads as TGTGCCATCAGTGGATCGGAGGCCGATAATTCACCCCTCCACTTT.

The chain uses TRBV5-4 and TRBJ2-1, with 9 positions matching TRBD2. With V trimmed by 0 bases and J by 8 bases, 9 bases remained unmatched. There are 16 residues in the CDR3. CDR1 is SGHNT and CDR2 is YYREEE in the germline V gene (reference sequence). In nucleotides, the CDR3 is TGTGCCAGCAGCTTGGTGGGGAGTGGACTAGCGTATGAGCAGTTCTTC. It translates to CASSLVGSGLAYEQFF.

The chain recombines TRBV5-8 with TRBJ1-5; 10 positions agree with TRBD1. Germline-derived CDR1 and CDR2 are SGHTS and YDEGEE. This CDR3 comprises 17 residues. Germline trimming cut 4 bases from V and 4 bases from J; bases unmatched to any gene: 11. For the CDR3, the DNA is TGTGCCAGCAGCGGGGGACAGGGGACCGTGGGGAATCAGCCCCAGCATTTT. It is translated as CASSGGQGTVGNQPQHF.

The rearrangement uses TRBV6-5 and TRBJ1-2; D might be TRBD1 (6 bases). V lost 6 bases to trimming and J lost 2 bases, with 10 bases between them. The CDR3 spans 13 residues. Per germline, CDR1 MNHEY and CDR2 SVGAGI. CDR3 region: CASRPDRNYGYTF. CDR3 nucleotides: TGTGCCAGCAGACCCGACAGGAACTATGGCTACACCTTC.

The chain uses TRBV2 and TRBJ2-1; D possibly corresponds to TRBD1 (6 bases). The germline V and J ends were trimmed by 5 bases and 8 bases, with 16 bases remaining between them. There are 14 residues in the CDR3. Germline loops: CDR1 SNHLY, CDR2 FYNNEI. CDR3 loop: CASSKWTEADEQFF. The CDR3, as DNA: TGTGCCAGCAGTAAGTGGACAGAGGCGGATGAGCAGTTCTTC.

The chain has TRBV2 and TRBJ1-6; the match to TRBD1 covers 9 bases. The germline CDR1 and CDR2 sequences are SNHLY and FYNNEI. The V and J ends lost 7 bases and 7 bases, in that order; junction bases with no gene match: 2. The CDR3 is 13 amino acids. CDR3 DNA: TGTGCCAGCACGGACAGGGGAAATTCACCCCTCCACTTT. Its translation is CASTDRGNSPLHF.

In its sample, this clone was seen once. This chain joins TRBV27 and TRBJ2-7; 9 positions match TRBD1. This CDR3 has 16 amino acids. From germline, CDR1 is MNHEY and CDR2 SMNVEV (reference sequence). Trimming took 5 bases from V and 7 from J; bases not matched to a gene: 15. The CDR3 loop reads CASSPWPGQGKVEQYF. CDR3 coding DNA: TGTGCCAGCAGTCCCTGGCCGGGACAGGGTAAGGTAGAGCAGTACTTC.

Of note for this clone: The junction departs from the called germline gene at one end, perhaps through a read error. This rearrangement joins TRBV14 to TRBJ1-2, with 8 bases matching TRBD1. The CDR3 length is 16 residues. Germline CDR1 is SGHDN and CDR2 is FVKESK. The CDR3 sequence: CASSQEHRGRLDGCTF. The CDR3 DNA reads as TGTGCCAGCAGCCAGGAGCACAGGGGGAGGCTCGATGGCTGCACCTTC.

V gene TRBV6-2 or TRBV6-3 combines with J gene TRBJ1-4; TRBD1 matches at 8 bases. CDR1 and CDR2 (germline): MNHEY, SVGEGT. This CDR3 comprises 15 residues. V lost 4 bases and J lost 2; bases outside the gene matches: 3. Here the CDR3 reads CASSSRGRTNEKLFF. The CDR3 DNA is TGTGCCAGCAGTTCCAGGGGGCGGACTAATGAAAAACTGTTTTTT.

The V call is TRBV6-6, the J call TRBJ1-3; TRBD1 aligns across 9 bases. Looked up from germline, CDR1 is MNHNY and CDR2 is SVGAGI (reference sequence). J was trimmed by 8 bases and V by 5 bases; bases with no gene match: 7. The CDR3 has 14 residues. CDR3 sequence (DNA): TGTGCCAGCAGTCAACAGGGGGCTTGGGACACCATATATTTT. Amino acids: CASSQQGAWDTIYF.